One sample yielded the 20 T cell receptor beta chains listed below, sequenced in a study of T cells after yellow fever vaccination. Via MiXCR, TCRdb re-called the 5' RACE reads, giving one row per CDR3 protein. The table records about 330,000 distinct CDR3 sequences, over 4% of them present only once. Material: PBMCs, obtained 5 days after the yellow fever booster vaccination. These receptors all come from a young man who received the YFV17D yellow fever vaccine.

The table lists this clonotype with many counts. V gene TRBV5-1 combines with J gene TRBJ1-4; D not resolved. The CDR3 has 15 residues. CDR1 SGHRS and CDR2 YFSETQ come from the germline V gene. Trimming removed 0 bases at V and 8 bases at J, with 14 bases between. CDR3 residues: CASSLGLGEGEKLFF. CDR3 sequence (DNA): TGCGCCAGCAGCTTGGGACTAGGAGAGGGAGAAAAACTGTTTTTT.

This clonotype was observed at least ten times. This chain connects TRBV27 to TRBJ2-3; no firm D call. CDR1 is MNHEY and CDR2 is SMNVEV in the germline V gene (reference sequence). The V gene lost 3 bases and the J gene lost 6 bases, with 7 bases spanning the gap. CDR3 length equals 12 residues. The CDR3 DNA follows: TGTGCCAGCAGTTTTTTAGGGGATACGCAGTATTTT. This encodes CASSFLGDTQYF.

This clonotype appeared a few times. This chain links TRBV13 with TRBJ2-3; the D gene could be TRBD1 or TRBD2 (6 bases each). V lost 9 bases and J lost 2, with 15 bases in between. Germline V gene lookup returns CDR1 PRHDT and CDR2 FYEKMQ (reference sequence). The CDR3 sequence is 14 residues long. CDR3 residues: CASRLGGTTDTQYF. Here the CDR3 DNA reads TGTGCCAGTAGGCTCGGGGGCACCACAGATACGCAGTATTTT.

V is TRBV11-2 and J is TRBJ1-3; D uncertain. The CDR3 length is 16 residues. Deletions cut 6 bases from V and 2 bases from J, with 17 bases between. Germline CDR1 SGHAT, CDR2 FQNNGV. CDR3 sequence: CASSLGIGRPGNTIYF. The CDR3 coding sequence is TGTGCCAGCAGTCTGGGGATCGGCCGGCCTGGAAACACCATATATTTT. The entire variable domain, with the rest obtained from reference TRBV11-2 and TRBJ1-3, is as follows: EAGVAQSPRYKIIEKRQSVAFWCNPISGHATLYWYQQILGQGPKLLIQFQNNGVVDDSQLPKDRFSAERLKGVDSTLKIQPAKLEDSAVYLCASSLGIGRPGNTIYFGEGSWLTVV.

This chain uses TRBV20-1 with TRBJ1-2; D unresolved. The CDR3 is 13 amino acids. Germline-derived CDR1 and CDR2 are DFQATT and SNEGSKA (reference sequence). V lost 0 bases, J lost 2 bases, and 7 bases lay in between. This CDR3 reads CSARESVNYGYTF. The DNA of the CDR3 is TGCAGTGCTAGAGAAAGCGTAAACTATGGCTACACCTTC.

This sequence joins TRBV5-1 and TRBJ1-1; D gene ambiguous. V was cut by 4 bases and J by 5 bases, with 9 bases left in between. This CDR3 contains 12 residues. The germline V gene encodes CDR1 SGHRS and CDR2 YFSETQ. Here the CDR3 reads CASSRERTEAFF. DNA for the CDR3: TGCGCCAGCAGCCGAGAGAGGACTGAAGCTTTCTTT.

This clonotype was found many times. This chain connects TRBV7-3 to TRBJ2-1; tentatively, D is TRBD2 (6 bases). Germline V gene data show CDR1 as SGHTA and CDR2 as FQGTGA. The V end was cut by 5 bases, the J end by 2 bases, with 13 bases between. The CDR3 is made up of 15 amino acids. CDR3 loop: CASSPPGVPYNEQFF. CDR3 DNA sequence: TGTGCCAGCAGCCCTCCGGGGGTTCCCTACAATGAGCAGTTCTTC.

This clonotype was counted ten times or more. The rearrangement joins TRBV5-1 to TRBJ1-2; D uncertain. CDR1 and CDR2 (germline): SGHRS, YFSETQ. Between the trimmed V and J ends, which lost 4 bases and 5 bases, there was a span of 12 bases. The CDR3 sequence is 13 residues long. Here the CDR3 reads CASSNVPLYGYTF. The CDR3 DNA reads TGCGCCAGCAGCAACGTCCCGCTTTATGGCTACACCTTC.

This rearrangement joins TRBV21-1 to TRBJ2-1; TRBD1, the table's D call, lacks a check against the DNA. TRBV21-1 has pseudogene status. This CDR3 is 16 amino acids long. The CDR3 reads CASSKRRGGESSEQFF. The CDR3 DNA sequence: TGTGCCAGCAGCAAACGGAGGGGGGGCGAATCCAGTGAGCAGTTCTTC.

The gene calls are TRBV28 and TRBJ2-2; tentatively, D is TRBD1 (6 bases). The CDR3 length is 14 residues. Trimming left V 5 bases short and J 5 bases short, with 12 bases between. CDR1 is MDHEN and CDR2 is SYDVKM in the germline V gene. The CDR3, as DNA: TGTGCCAGCAGTCCGACAGGCGGAACCGGGGAGCTGTTTTTT. This translates into CASSPTGGTGELFF. The entire variable domain, with the rest obtained from reference TRBV28 and TRBJ2-2, is as follows: DVKVTQSSRYLVKRTGEKVFLECVQDMDHENMFWYRQDPGLGLRLIYFSYDVKMKEKGDIPEGYSVSREKKERFSLILESASTNQTSMYLCASSPTGGTGELFFGEGSRLTVL.

This clonotype was observed a handful of times. DNA for the CDR3: TGTGCCAGCAGTTTGGAGCGCTCCTCCTACAATGAGCAGTTCTTC. Its protein product is CASSLERSSYNEQFF. This sequence joins TRBV28 and TRBJ2-1; no firm D call. CDR1 MDHEN and CDR2 SYDVKM come from the germline V gene. This CDR3 spans 15 amino acids. V was clipped by 3 bases and J by 0 bases, with 9 bases between them. Combining the CDR3 with reference TRBV28 and TRBJ2-1 gives the whole variable domain DVKVTQSSRYLVKRTGEKVFLECVQDMDHENMFWYRQDPGLGLRLIYFSYDVKMKEKGDIPEGYSVSREKKERFSLILESASTNQTSMYLCASSLERSSYNEQFFGPGTRLTVL.

This clonotype was seen only a few times. The chain employs TRBV20-1 and TRBJ1-2; D perhaps matches TRBD1 (5 bases). The CDR3 runs to 11 residues. Germline V CDR1 and CDR2: DFQATT, SNEGSKA (reference sequence). V dropped 5 bases and J dropped 7 bases, with 11 bases sitting between them. CDR3 DNA sequence: TGCAGTGCTGTCGAGGGGACTGGCTACACCTTC. Amino acids: CSAVEGTGYTF.

This clonotype was picked up a small number of times. The V call is TRBV4-1, the J call TRBJ1-2; 10 positions match TRBD1. This CDR3 contains 15 residues. Trimming cost V 5 bases and J 2 bases; bases outside gene matches: 5. Germline CDR1 MGHRA, CDR2 YSYEKL. The chain's CDR3 is CASSDRQGANYGYTF. The CDR3, as DNA: TGCGCCAGCAGCGACCGACAGGGGGCCAACTATGGCTACACCTTC.

V gene TRBV6-2 or TRBV6-3 combines with J gene TRBJ1-2; D remains unclear. The germline V gene encodes CDR1 MNHEY and CDR2 SVGEGT. This CDR3 has 13 residues. Trimming cost V 6 bases and J 2 bases, with 10 bases left between them. The CDR3 loop is CASRPQLNYGYTF. DNA of the CDR3: TGTGCCAGCAGACCGCAACTGAACTATGGCTACACCTTC.

This clonotype was seen a few times. The chain is built from TRBV6-2 or TRBV6-3 and TRBJ2-2, with 7 bases matching TRBD2. The germline CDR1 and CDR2 sequences are MNHEY and SVGEGT. The CDR3 runs to 14 residues. With V trimmed by 5 bases and J by 7 bases, 7 bases remained unmatched. The CDR3 protein is CASSPVGGFGELFF. The CDR3 nucleotides read TGTGCCAGCAGTCCCGTGGGGGGGTTCGGGGAGCTGTTTTTT.

This clonotype was counted at least ten times. This rearrangement joins TRBV11-2 to TRBJ2-3, with no clear D. With 1 base removed from V and 2 bases from J, the gap between germline ends came to 13 bases. Germline lookup yields CDR1 SGHAT and CDR2 FQNNGV. The CDR3 contains 16 residues. The CDR3: CASSLGAMRTTDTQYF. Written as DNA, the CDR3 is TGTGCCAGCAGCTTAGGGGCGATGCGGACCACAGATACGCAGTATTTT.

This clonotype has a handful of counts. V is TRBV28 and J is TRBJ2-3; 7 bases map to TRBD2. Trimming took 6 bases from V and 6 from J; bases not matched to a gene: 18. Germline lookup yields CDR1 MDHEN and CDR2 SYDVKM. CDR3 length equals 17 residues. Written as DNA, the CDR3 is TGTGCCAGCAGCCCGGGTAGTTCGGGAGGCGGCAGGGATACGCAGTATTTT. Amino acid sequence: CASSPGSSGGGRDTQYF.

V gene TRBV4-1 combines with J gene TRBJ1-5, with TRBD1 matching 7 bases. The CDR3 totals 15 residues. CDR1 and CDR2 from the germline V gene are MGHRA and YSYEKL. V trimming: 5 bases; J trimming: 1 base; junction bases outside the gene matches: 5. The CDR3 region has the DNA TGCGCCAGCAGCACCCGGGACAGCAGCAATCAGCCCCAGCATTTT. It encodes CASSTRDSSNQPQHF.

This clonotype has ten or more counts. The chain uses TRBV18 and TRBJ2-5; D possibly corresponds to TRBD2 (6 bases). V was clipped by 1 base and J by 1 base, with 7 bases between them. CDR3 length equals 14 residues. The germline V gene has CDR1 KGHSH and CDR2 LQKENI. The CDR3 is CASSPLAAQETQYF. For the CDR3, the DNA is TGTGCCAGCTCACCACTAGCGGCCCAAGAGACCCAGTACTTC. The full variable domain, rest sourced from reference TRBV18 and TRBJ2-5, is NAGVMQNPRHLVRRRGQEARLRCSPMKGHSHVYWYRQLPEEGLKFMVYLQKENIIDESGMPKERFSAEFPKEGPSILRIQQVVRGDSAAYFCASSPLAAQETQYFGPGTRLLVL.

This clonotype has only a few counts. This sequence joins TRBV7-2 and TRBJ2-7, with TRBD1 as a possible D gene (6 bases). V was cut by 4 bases and J by 3 bases, with 16 bases left in between. The CDR3 length is 15 residues. CDR1 is SGHTA, CDR2 FQGNSA, per germline. The CDR3 nucleotides are TGTGCCAGCAGCTCGTTTGGGGACATCCTCTACGAGCAGTACTTC. This gives the protein CASSSFGDILYEQYF.